This T cell receptor beta chain was found in a study of cytomegalovirus exposure and HLA in healthy donors. Findings and limits, study-wide: Some TCR beta chains (about 170 of them) were listed as cytomegalovirus-associated. Among TCR sequences, most were rare, though some public TCRs appeared in many donors. Reports showed the classifier diagnosing cytomegalovirus status with high specificity and sensitivity. According to a subsequent analysis, TCR clusters identified in the first cohort showed a tendency to co-occur across the roughly 110 validation repertoires.

Assay used: immunoSEQ multiplex PCR; TCRdb lists only in-frame clones, some missing. The sample contains roughly 50,000 clones, around 93% of which appear only once. Concerning this clone: The antigen is unknown.

The sample was PBMCs. The clonotype comes from a woman under 30 in good health and CMV-seropositive.

The CDR3 bases are TGTGCCAGCTGCCGAACGGGGGGGACTAATGAAAAACTGTTTTTT. Its translation: CASCRTGGTNEKLFF. The rearrangement links TRBV6-6 to TRBJ1-4; D possibly corresponds to TRBD1 (5 bases). Germline V gene lookup returns CDR1 MNHNY and CDR2 SVGAGI (reference sequence). CDR3 length: 15 residues. With 8 bases removed from V and 2 bases from J, the gap between germline ends came to 15 bases.